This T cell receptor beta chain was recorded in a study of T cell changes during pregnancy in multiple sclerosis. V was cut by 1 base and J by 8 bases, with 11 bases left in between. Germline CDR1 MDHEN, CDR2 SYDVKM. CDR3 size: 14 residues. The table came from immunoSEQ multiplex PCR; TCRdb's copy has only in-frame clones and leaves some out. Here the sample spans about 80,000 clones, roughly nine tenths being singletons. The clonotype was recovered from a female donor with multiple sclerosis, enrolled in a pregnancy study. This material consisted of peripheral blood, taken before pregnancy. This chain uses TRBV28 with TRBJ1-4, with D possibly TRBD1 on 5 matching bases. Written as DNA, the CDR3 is TGTGCCAGCAGTTTATCAGGGTCTAGGGAAAAACTGTTTTTT. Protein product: CASSLSGSREKLFF.